The clone carrying this T cell receptor beta chain was counted only a few times. Its matching antigen is unknown. The data belong to a study of T cells in Graves' hyperthyroidism and ophthalmopathy. Study-level points and caveats: Ophthalmopathy cases were set apart from stable hyperthyroidism by a 13 V-J model.

Researchers defined stable Graves' hyperthyroidism as no ophthalmopathy progression within 18 months. Diagnosing involved the use of clinical symptoms, serum thyroxine and TRAb, thyroid ultrasound and orbital computed tomography. Researchers amplified the TCR beta CDR3 regions from RNA transcripts. RT-PCR in the first round (using the HTBI primer set) targeted the TCR CDR3. TCRdb analysed the multiplex PCR reads with MiXCR anew, one entry per CDR3 protein. The sample yields over 650,000 distinct CDR3 sequences, 16% seen once. The CDR3 sequence is 14 residues long. Germline lookup yields CDR1 MGHRA and CDR2 YSYEKL. The ends lost 8 bases at V and 8 bases at J; junction bases unmatched: 10.

This TCR derives from a man younger than 35 with Graves' hyperthyroidism. The sequencing input was blood. The rearrangement uses TRBV4-1 and TRBJ2-7, with 12 bases fitting TRBD2. The CDR3 DNA is TGCGCCAGCGGAAGACTAGCGGGAGAAGTAAAGCAGTACTTC. It encodes CASGRLAGEVKQYF.